This TCR beta chain is from a study of blood T cell repertoires in COVID-19. Study-wide background: Spain, Italy and the United States supplied samples that represented acute and convalescent COVID-19. PBMCs, B-cell-depleted T cells, or T cells provided the cDNA or gDNA that made up the material.

Per the original methods: Using reference gene primer amplification, nucleated cell counts were estimated. The table came from immunoSEQ multiplex PCR; TCRdb's copy has only in-frame clones and leaves some out. For V, J and clone size, that table is used; D and trimming come from the DNA. This table has about 170,000 clones, about 85% appearing once. The sample consisted of peripheral blood. This receptor was taken from a woman at least 80 years old with COVID-19, enrolled during active disease.

For the CDR3, the DNA is TGTGCCAGCAGGGAAACAGGGGGTCGGTCACCCCTCCACTTT. Translating gives CASRETGGRSPLHF. V gene TRBV2 combines with J gene TRBJ1-6, with 8 bases fitting TRBD1. The CDR3 sequence is 14 residues long. Germline V gives CDR1 SNHLY, CDR2 FYNNEI. J lost 10 bases, V lost 6 bases, and 8 bases had no gene match.